The 24 T cell receptor beta chains below were found in one sample sequenced in a study of memory CD4+ T cells and cytomegalovirus serostatus. TCRdb's copy holds only in-frame clones and misses some; the assay was immunoSEQ multiplex PCR. The sample records some 50,000 clones, around 76% being singletons. The sort gate was single viable CD3+CD4+CD8-CD45RO+ cells for memory CD4+ T cells. The sequencing sample was made of memory CD4+ T cells from blood. These receptors originate from an adult in good health and CMV-seronegative.

The J gene is TRBJ1-2, the V gene TRBV25-1; TRBD1 is a possible D gene (5 bases). The CDR3 loop spans 15 amino acids. V lost 5 bases, J lost 3 bases, and 16 bases lay in between. The germline CDR1 and CDR2 sequences are MGHDK and SYGVNS. The CDR3 nucleotides read TGTGCCAGCAGTTCAATGGGGGGGTGGGACTATGGCTACACCTTC. It is translated as CASSSMGGWDYGYTF.

The V call is TRBV30, the J call TRBJ1-1; the D gene is possibly TRBD1 (5 bases). The germline V gene has CDR1 GTSNPN and CDR2 SVGIG (reference sequence). CDR3 length: 12 residues. The V and J ends lost 4 bases and 6 bases respectively, with 12 bases between them. The CDR3 DNA is TGTGCCTGGATCAAGAGGGGTTCTGAAGCTTTCTTT. Translated: CAWIKRGSEAFF.

This clone has more than one count but fewer than ten. The chain links TRBV18 to TRBJ1-6, with 8 bases lining up with TRBD1. There are 14 residues in the CDR3. CDR1 KGHSH and CDR2 LQKENI come from the germline V gene. The V and J ends lost 4 bases and 5 bases, in that order; junction bases with no gene match: 1. The CDR3 DNA sequence: TGTGCCAGCTCACAGGACAGGGATAATTCACCCCTCCACTTT. As protein: CASSQDRDNSPLHF.

The chain carries TRBV5-5 and TRBJ1-1; no reliable D call. Deletions cut 3 bases from V and 10 bases from J, with 16 bases between. This CDR3 has 13 amino acids. In germline, CDR1 is SGHKS, CDR2 YYEKEE (reference sequence). The DNA of the CDR3 is TGTGCCAGCAGCTCGACGGGTATCGGGGTAGCTTTCTTT. Encoded protein: CASSSTGIGVAFF.

Concerning this clone itself: Other DNA sequences in this specimen translate into the identical CDR3. The CDR3 region is CASSLGLAGASEQFF. The CDR3 DNA follows: TGCGCCAGCAGCCTCGGACTAGCGGGAGCCAGTGAGCAGTTCTTC. This rearrangement joins TRBV4-3 to TRBJ2-1; 13 bases match TRBD2. This CDR3 contains 15 residues. The trim removed 4 bases at V and 9 bases at J, leaving 6 bases unmatched. The germline gives CDR1 LGHNA, CDR2 YSLEER.

V and J are TRBV6-5 and TRBJ1-5; D is uncertain. This CDR3 contains 15 residues. Germline CDR1 reads MNHEY; CDR2 reads SVGAGI. The V end was cut by 4 bases, the J end by 7 bases, with 17 bases between. CDR3 in DNA: TGTGCCAGCAGTTTGGGGTCGGGCCCGGGACAGCCCCAGCATTTT. As protein: CASSLGSGPGQPQHF.

V and J are TRBV29-1 and TRBJ1-2; possibly TRBD1 for D (5 bases). In germline, CDR1 is SQVTM, CDR2 ANQGSEA. V lost 7 bases to trimming and J lost 4 bases, with 13 bases between them. The CDR3 is made up of 12 amino acids. The CDR3 region has the DNA TGCAGCGAAGGGACGGCTTCCTATGGCTACACCTTC. Translating it yields CSEGTASYGYTF.

The gene calls are TRBV18 and TRBJ2-7; 7 nucleotides agree with TRBD1. The V and J ends lost 3 bases and 3 bases, in that order; junction bases with no gene match: 5. CDR3 length equals 14 residues. In germline, CDR1 is KGHSH, CDR2 LQKENI. As DNA, the CDR3 is TGTGCCAGCTCACCCGACAGGGACGGCTACGAGCAGTACTTC. Its translation is CASSPDRDGYEQYF.

The count of this clone is one. This chain links TRBV14 with TRBJ2-3; 9 nucleotides line up with TRBD2. V was pared by 0 bases and J by 2 bases, with 3 bases of the junction left unmatched. CDR3 length equals 16 residues. From germline, CDR1 is SGHDN and CDR2 FVKESK. This chain's CDR3 is CASSQDKRGATDTQYF. Here the CDR3 DNA reads TGTGCCAGCAGCCAAGATAAGCGGGGGGCCACAGATACGCAGTATTTT.

The J gene is TRBJ2-7, the V gene TRBV25-1; a possible D gene is TRBD2 (5 bases). V dropped 2 bases and J dropped 4 bases, with 12 bases sitting between them. Germline V gives CDR1 MGHDK, CDR2 SYGVNS. The CDR3 consists of 14 residues. In DNA, the CDR3 is TGTGCCAGCAGTGAACAAGGAGGCGGGTACGAGCAGTACTTC. It yields the protein CASSEQGGGYEQYF.

The genes are TRBV10-3 and TRBJ2-2; D call uncertain. Between the trimmed V and J ends, which lost 6 bases and 2 bases, there was a span of 4 bases. The CDR3 contains 12 residues. The germline V gene encodes CDR1 ENHRY and CDR2 SYGVKD. The CDR3 loop is CAISGNTGELFF. Here the CDR3 DNA reads TGTGCCATCAGCGGAAACACCGGGGAGCTGTTTTTT.

The J gene is TRBJ2-2, the V gene TRBV28; 10 bases align to TRBD2. Germline CDR1 reads MDHEN; CDR2 reads SYDVKM. V shed 5 bases and J 4 bases; nucleotides not matched to a gene: 4. The CDR3 contains 15 residues. The CDR3 bases are TGTGCCAGCAGTCTAGCGGGGGCAGGCACCGGGGAGCTGTTTTTT. Its protein is CASSLAGAGTGELFF.

CDR3 sequence reads: CASSLMAGVEKAFF. CDR3 bases: TGTGCCAGCAGCTTGATGGCAGGGGTGGAGAAAGCTTTCTTT. The chain joins TRBV5-5 to TRBJ1-1; a weak D match, TRBD1 (6 bases). V was trimmed by 1 base and J by 9 bases, leaving 16 bases between them. Per germline, CDR1 SGHKS and CDR2 YYEKEE (reference sequence). The CDR3 is 14 amino acids. Variable domain in full (rest from reference TRBV5-5 and TRBJ1-1): DAGVTQSPTHLIKTRGQQVTLRCSPISGHKSVSWYQQVLGQGPQFIFQYYEKEERGRGNFPDRFSARQFPNYSSELNVNALLLGDSALYLCASSLMAGVEKAFFGQGTRLTVV.

This clone is deemed medium-sized. The chain employs TRBV7-2 and TRBJ1-1, with 7 bases identical to TRBD1. The CDR3 is 15 residues long. Germline CDR1 reads SGHTA; CDR2 reads FQGNSA. The junction had 3 bases not matched to a gene; V was cut back by 1 base and J by 1 base. The CDR3 DNA reads TGTGCCAGCAGCTTAGTAGGGACAGAGAACACTGAAGCTTTCTTT. This gives the protein CASSLVGTENTEAFF. Using reference TRBV7-2 and TRBJ1-1 for the parts outside the CDR3, the full variable domain is GAGVSQSPSNKVTEKGKDVELRCDPISGHTALYWYRQSLGQGLEFLIYFQGNSAPDKSGLPSDRFSAERTGGSVSTLTIQRTQQEDSAVYLCASSLVGTENTEAFFGQGTRLTVV.

The table lists this clone with a few counts. The chain has TRBV5-1 and TRBJ2-7; 9 nucleotides agree with TRBD2. Unmatched junction bases numbered 10, after V lost 1 base and J lost 5 bases. In germline, CDR1 is SGHRS, CDR2 YFSETQ. The CDR3 runs to 16 residues. CDR3: CASSLLLFSGSDEQYF. DNA for the CDR3: TGCGCCAGCAGCTTGCTTTTGTTTAGCGGGAGCGACGAGCAGTACTTC.

This clone was detected only a few times. The V and J genes are TRBV19 and TRBJ1-4; D is uncertain. There are 11 residues in the CDR3. The V end was cut by 7 bases, the J end by 8 bases, with 8 bases between. Looked up from germline, CDR1 is LNHDA and CDR2 is SQIVND (reference sequence). The DNA for the CDR3 is TGTGCCAGTAACCGCCAGGAAAAACTGTTTTTT. Amino acids: CASNRQEKLFF. Based on the CDR3 plus reference TRBV19 and TRBJ1-4, the full variable domain is DGGITQSPKYLFRKEGQNVTLSCEQNLNHDAMYWYRQDPGQGLRLIYYSQIVNDFQKGDIAEGYSVSREKKESFPLTVTSAQKNPTAFYLCASNRQEKLFFGSGTQLSVL.

J is TRBJ1-3 and V is TRBV10-1; 8 bases fit TRBD1. After removal of 10 bases from V and 4 bases from J, the junction contained 3 bases not matched to a gene. The length of the CDR3 is 12 residues. Germline V CDR1 and CDR2: WNHNN, SYGVQD (reference sequence). As DNA, the CDR3 is TGCGCCACCGGGACAGGAGGAAACACCATATATTTT. It specifies CATGTGGNTIYF.

The chain combines TRBV2 with TRBJ2-7; no clear D. V was shortened by 6 bases and J by 6 bases, with 12 bases between the two germline ends. Germline CDR1 and CDR2: SNHLY and FYNNEI. This CDR3 is 12 amino acids long. The CDR3, as DNA: TGTGCCAGCAGGGTCGTGGTGGTCGAGCAGTACTTC. This sequence encodes CASRVVVVEQYF.

J is TRBJ2-2 and V is TRBV29-1, with 14 nucleotides matching TRBD2. V lost 6 bases, J lost 4 bases, and 4 bases stayed unmatched. The CDR3 contains 15 residues. Germline CDR1 is SQVTM and CDR2 is ANQGSEA. The CDR3 nucleotides read TGCAGCGTCGGGACTAGCGGGAGATTCACCGGGGAGCTGTTTTTT. Amino acid sequence: CSVGTSGRFTGELFF.

The V and J genes are TRBV18 and TRBJ1-6; 7 bases fit TRBD1. Germline V gene lookup returns CDR1 KGHSH and CDR2 LQKENI. The trim removed 5 bases at V and 5 bases at J, leaving 9 bases unmatched. The CDR3 loop spans 16 amino acids. In DNA form, the CDR3 reads TGTGCCAGCTCAAAACAGGGGCCTCCTAATAATTCACCCCTCCACTTT. This codes for CASSKQGPPNNSPLHF.

V usage is TRBV7-9 and J usage is TRBJ1-2, with D perhaps matching TRBD1 (5 bases). The CDR3 runs 13 residues. Germline V gene sequence: CDR1 SEHNR, CDR2 FQNEAQ (reference sequence). V was trimmed by 3 bases and J by 2 bases, leaving 7 bases between them. The CDR3 DNA reads TGTGCCAGCAGCTTTGACAGCAACTATGGCTACACCTTC. Amino acids: CASSFDSNYGYTF.

The V call is TRBV7-2, the J call TRBJ2-7, with D maybe TRBD2 (6 bases). Germline V gene lookup returns CDR1 SGHTA and CDR2 FQGNSA. The V end lost 4 bases, the J end lost 0 bases, and 10 bases lay between the germline ends. The CDR3 spans 14 residues. The CDR3 spells CASSWDSSSYEQYF. The CDR3 DNA follows: TGTGCCAGCAGCTGGGACTCCAGCTCCTACGAGCAGTACTTC.

This chain connects TRBV5-1 to TRBJ2-5, with D unclear. Germline assignment: CDR1 SGHRS and CDR2 YFSETQ. The CDR3 consists of 12 residues. Trimming left V 4 bases short and J 0 bases short, with 4 bases between. The CDR3 protein is CASSANQETQYF. CDR3 sequence (DNA): TGCGCCAGCAGCGCCAACCAAGAGACCCAGTACTTC.

The genes are TRBV19 and TRBJ1-5; 7 bases are a match to TRBD1. Losses at the gene ends were 9 bases for V and 1 base for J; bases not matched to a gene: 9. Germline CDR1 LNHDA, CDR2 SQIVND (reference sequence). This CDR3 is 15 amino acids long. The CDR3 loop is CASLSEGASNQPQHF. The DNA for the CDR3 is TGTGCCAGCCTATCGGAGGGGGCCAGCAATCAGCCCCAGCATTTT.